This TCR beta chain was sequenced for a study of identical twins (dated by TCRdb to about 2016). The study in broad terms: The study deep-sequenced TCR alpha and beta repertoires from monozygotic twins, unrelated adults of various ages and cord blood to test whether fetal clonotypes persist. To rule out contamination, the twin experiments were replicated at different times with different library preparation protocols.

This clonotype was counted a few times. What antigen it recognizes has not been identified. An end of the junction differs from the germline gene, which may be a read error. Measured from the cysteine to the phenylalanine, the CDR3 is 15 residues long. CDR3 DNA only is kept here, 45 bases in frame from base 1. The CDR1 and CDR2 encoded by the germline V gene (reference sequence) are MNHEY and SMNVEV. Only healthy Caucasian donors were included. The study also sequenced three unrelated non-twin adults: a male aged 18 to 29, a male aged 50 to 60 and a female aged 50 to 60. Miltenyi CD45RO+ enrichment and human naive T-cell isolation kits were used to isolate memory (CD45RO+) and naive T cells from PBMC. What the authors observed across the whole study: The excess sharing between twins in beta out-of-frame sequences was weaker because fewer shared sequences reduced the signal-to-noise ratio. Because the same donors could not be followed over many years, the conclusions relied on cross-sectional statistical analysis. In monozygotic twins, out-of-frame TCR alpha sharing was systematically underestimated by recombination models, although the models agreed with sharing between unrelated individuals. Compared with coincidental sharing between unrelated individuals, out-of-frame TCR alpha sequences shared between twins showed an excess of sequences with low generation probability. Invariant T cells such as MAIT and iNKT could partly confound zero-insertion analyses, although diverse VJ usage argued against such confounding for most clonotypes. Fewer insertions were carried by abundant cord blood beta clonotypes, a similar but weaker trend appeared in young adult naive repertoires, and no such trend appeared in memory repertoires.

The library was obtained by 5' RACE. The instrument was an Illumina HiSeq 2000. A universal primer binding site was added through template switching, and the final cDNA carried a unique molecular identifier so that TCR cDNA molecules could be counted accurately. Specific primers in the conserved constant-segment region were used to synthesize first-strand cDNA for TCR alpha and beta chains. To control for contamination, every cDNA library carried two barcodes: a SMART-Mk sample barcode plus Illumina barcodes. TruSeq adapter sequences, together with Illumina sample barcodes, were added in two successive PCR steps. The Illumina HiSeq platform was used with custom primers to sequence TCR alpha and beta cDNA libraries. The source study handled its data this way. MiGEC processed the raw reads to extract unique molecular identifiers, while MiXCR was used to determine the CDR3 positions. Recombination models were inferred per individual with the repgenHMM and IGoR tools using an EM algorithm. The tcR package in R was used for shared clonotype analysis, with sharing normalized by the product of cloneset sizes. To study raw recombination free of thymic and clonal selection effects, out-of-frame nonproductive sequences were analyzed. The raw public data were reprocessed by TCRdb itself: fastp quality trimming at Q25, MiXCR clonotype calling, in-frame beta chains only. Rows matching on CDR3 protein sequence are summarized as one entry with the most common DNA and genes. TCRdb, not the authors, supplied the V and J calls. A total of 420,000 or so distinct CDR3 sequences appear in this sample, about a fifth of them only once. The ten largest account for less than 15% of the sample.

Material: naive T cells sorted from blood. The cell subset or site tag for this specimen amounts to: cells isolated with a human naive T-cell isolation kit. The receptor was isolated from a man aged 50 to 59 in good health. Here the chain combines TRBV27 and TRBJ2-1, with the D gene too uncertain to name. The DNA reads TGTGCCAGCAGTTTATGGTCCTCCTCCAACAATGAGCAGTTCTTC. It specifies CASSLWSSSNNEQFF.